The 29 T cell receptor beta chains below all came from one sample that was sequenced in a study of T-cell reconstitution after alpha-beta-depleted transplantation in children. Unique molecular identifiers were incorporated into the prepared TCRbeta library. TCRdb reprocessed the PCR reads via MiXCR and lists one record per CDR3 protein. Among some 500,000 distinct CDR3 sequences listed, about 18% were seen once. The sequenced sample was PBMCs from the stem cell graft donor, obtained from the stem cell graft. These receptors came from a human donor who donated a stem cell graft to a child with acute lymphoblastic leukemia.

This sequence joins TRBV5-6 and TRBJ2-1; 14 positions agree with TRBD2. The junction had 8 bases not matched to a gene; V was cut back by 3 bases and J by 12 bases. The CDR3 runs 15 residues. CDR1 is SGHDT and CDR2 is YYEEEE in the germline V gene. CDR3 amino acids: CASSWGTSGSGGQFF. The CDR3 DNA follows: TGTGCCAGCAGCTGGGGGACTAGCGGGAGCGGTGGGCAGTTCTTC.

In its sample, this clonotype was seen a few times. The chain combines TRBV3-1 with TRBJ2-6, with no clear D. Germline V gene lookup returns CDR1 LGHDT and CDR2 YNNKEL (reference sequence). V lost 0 bases and J 0 bases, leaving 9 bases between the germline ends. This CDR3 is 17 amino acids long. The CDR3 DNA reads as TGTGCCAGCAGCCAAGAACCTGTAAACTCTGGGGCCAACGTCCTGACTTTC. Its protein product is CASSQEPVNSGANVLTF.

This clonotype was seen once. The J gene is TRBJ2-1, the V gene TRBV14; D not certain. CDR3 length: 15 residues. Between the trimmed V and J ends, which lost 6 bases and 2 bases, there was a span of 14 bases. From germline, CDR1 is SGHDN and CDR2 FVKESK. The CDR3 DNA reads as TGTGCCAGCAGGCATCTTATCGGACCCTACAATGAGCAGTTCTTC. This encodes CASRHLIGPYNEQFF.

This chain connects TRBV27 to TRBJ2-7; TRBD2 agrees at 15 bases. Germline V gene lookup returns CDR1 MNHEY and CDR2 SMNVEV (reference sequence). This CDR3 is built from 13 residues. With V trimmed by 10 bases and J by 10 bases, 8 bases remained unmatched. The CDR3 DNA sequence: TGTGCCACCCAAGGACTAGCGGGAGGGTTCCAGTACTTC. Translation: CATQGLAGGFQYF.

This clonotype was counted a few times. The chain links TRBV18 to TRBJ2-1; D is undetermined. This CDR3 has 15 residues. Germline V CDR1 and CDR2: KGHSH, LQKENI. V gave up 3 bases and J gave up 4 bases, with 13 bases separating them. The CDR3 coding sequence is TGTGCCAGCTCACCTCGAGAGGCGGTTTACAATGAGCAGTTCTTC. It is translated as CASSPREAVYNEQFF. Complete variable domain (other parts from reference TRBV18 and TRBJ2-1): NAGVMQNPRHLVRRRGQEARLRCSPMKGHSHVYWYRQLPEEGLKFMVYLQKENIIDESGMPKERFSAEFPKEGPSILRIQQVVRGDSAAYFCASSPREAVYNEQFFGPGTRLTVL.

This clonotype was recorded many times. The chain links TRBV29-1 to TRBJ2-1, with 7 bases fitting TRBD1. J was trimmed by 2 bases and V by 6 bases; bases with no gene match: 7. The CDR3 spans 14 residues. Germline lookup yields CDR1 SQVTM and CDR2 ANQGSEA. Written as DNA, the CDR3 is TGCAGCGTCGACGGGACAGACGCCTACAATGAGCAGTTCTTC. Translated: CSVDGTDAYNEQFF.

This clonotype has just a few counts. The J gene is TRBJ2-5, the V gene TRBV12-3 or TRBV12-4; D remains ambiguous. Trimming pared 3 bases from V and 1 base from J, leaving 12 bases between. This CDR3 is built from 15 residues. In nucleotides, the CDR3 is TGTGCCAGCAGTTTCCCGCCCCCTGTCCAAGAGACCCAGTACTTC. This codes for CASSFPPPVQETQYF.

This clonotype turned up a few times. The J gene is TRBJ2-1, the V gene TRBV15; 14 bases line up with TRBD2. Trimming took 8 bases from V and 8 from J; bases not matched to a gene: 5. Germline values: CDR1 LNHNV, CDR2 YYDKDF (reference sequence). The CDR3 runs to 14 residues. In nucleotides, the CDR3 is TGTGCCACCGTGGGACTAGCGGGAGTCCATGAGCAGTTCTTC. It translates to CATVGLAGVHEQFF.

There are a few counts of this clonotype. The chain recombines TRBV7-9 with TRBJ1-3, with D tentatively TRBD1 (5 bases). CDR3 length: 17 residues. Trimming pared 2 bases from V and 2 bases from J, leaving 16 bases between. In germline, CDR1 is SEHNR, CDR2 FQNEAQ (reference sequence). CDR3 coding DNA: TGTGCCAGCAGCTTATCCACATGGGGGAGGCCTGGAAACACCATATATTTT. Its protein is CASSLSTWGRPGNTIYF.

About this clonotype itself: Its ends do not fully match the called genes, so a read error is possible. The CDR3 DNA sequence: TGCGCCAGCAGGACTGACCCGGGCTACAAGCAGTACTTC. Translation: CASRTDPGYKQYF. The genes are TRBV5-1 and TRBJ2-7; D gene uncertain. The CDR3 runs 13 residues. Germline V gene lookup returns CDR1 SGHRS and CDR2 YFSETQ.

The J gene is TRBJ1-5, the V gene TRBV20-1; D might be TRBD1 (6 bases). The CDR3 loop spans 13 amino acids. V was cut by 5 bases and J by 7 bases, with 15 bases left in between. The germline V gene has CDR1 DFQATT and CDR2 SNEGSKA (reference sequence). The CDR3 coding sequence is TGCAGTGCTCCCGACAGGTCATGGCAGCCCCAGCATTTT. Its protein is CSAPDRSWQPQHF.

CDR3 residues: CASSQGSRGLDEQYF. Here the CDR3 DNA reads TGCGCCAGCAGCCAAGGGTCCAGGGGGCTTGACGAGCAGTACTTC. The V and J genes are TRBV4-1 and TRBJ2-7, with 8 bases lining up with TRBD1. Germline V gives CDR1 MGHRA, CDR2 YSYEKL. The CDR3 spans 15 residues. With V trimmed by 1 base and J by 5 bases, 7 bases remained unmatched.

The rearrangement joins TRBV10-3 to TRBJ2-7; TRBD1 matches 7 bases. CDR3 size: 14 residues. V trimming: 6 bases; J trimming: 0 bases; junction bases outside the gene matches: 5. Per germline, CDR1 ENHRY and CDR2 SYGVKD. The CDR3 DNA sequence: TGTGCCATCAGAACCGGGACAGTCTCCTACGAGCAGTACTTC. It translates to CAIRTGTVSYEQYF.

In this sample, this clonotype turned up many times. This chain joins TRBV5-1 and TRBJ2-7; TRBD2 agrees at 8 bases. The trim removed 2 bases at V and 4 bases at J, leaving 8 bases unmatched. CDR1 SGHRS and CDR2 YFSETQ come from the germline V gene. The CDR3 length is 15 residues. CDR3 protein: CASSFAGGQGYEQYF. The CDR3 DNA follows: TGCGCCAGCAGCTTCGCGGGAGGTCAGGGATACGAGCAGTACTTC. Variable domain in full (rest from reference TRBV5-1 and TRBJ2-7): KAGVTQTPRYLIKTRGQQVTLSCSPISGHRSVSWYQQTPGQGLQFLFEYFSETQRNKGNFPGRFSGRQFSNSRSEMNVSTLELGDSALYLCASSFAGGQGYEQYFGPGTRLTVT.

The genes are TRBV29-1 and TRBJ2-7, with 7 positions matching TRBD1. Trimming took 6 bases from V and 4 from J; bases not matched to a gene: 15. CDR3 length: 15 residues. Germline CDR1 is SQVTM and CDR2 is ANQGSEA. DNA of the CDR3: TGCAGCGTCACCCCCAGGGACAGACCATTGTACGAGCAGTACTTC. Its protein is CSVTPRDRPLYEQYF.

The table lists this clonotype with a few counts. The chain joins TRBV5-1 to TRBJ1-2; D call uncertain. CDR1 SGHRS and CDR2 YFSETQ come from the germline V gene. CDR3 length: 12 amino acids. The V gene lost 6 bases and the J gene lost 9 bases, with 15 bases spanning the gap. The CDR3 coding sequence is TGCGCCAGCACCCACGGACGGGATAGCTACACCTTC. Protein: CASTHGRDSYTF. Full variable domain (outside the CDR3, taken from reference TRBV5-1 and TRBJ1-2): KAGVTQTPRYLIKTRGQQVTLSCSPISGHRSVSWYQQTPGQGLQFLFEYFSETQRNKGNFPGRFSGRQFSNSRSEMNVSTLELGDSALYLCASTHGRDSYTFGSGTRLTVV.

V and J are TRBV5-1 and TRBJ2-1; weak D call: TRBD1 (5 bases). V was cut by 4 bases and J by 0 bases, with 14 bases left in between. The CDR3 has 16 amino acids. Germline V gives CDR1 SGHRS, CDR2 YFSETQ. In DNA form, the CDR3 reads TGCGCCAGCAGCGTCTGGGGCGGCAGCTCCTACAATGAGCAGTTCTTC. Its protein is CASSVWGGSSYNEQFF.

This clonotype was seen a handful of times. This chain uses TRBV5-1 with TRBJ2-1, with TRBD1 as a possible D gene (6 bases). The CDR3 has 15 amino acids. Germline V gene sequence: CDR1 SGHRS, CDR2 YFSETQ. The V and J ends lost 4 bases and 6 bases respectively, with 17 bases between them. The CDR3 protein is CASSREGGLGNEQFF. The CDR3 DNA reads as TGCGCCAGCAGCCGCGAAGGGGGTCTCGGCAATGAGCAGTTCTTC.

This clonotype was recorded a few times. The gene calls are TRBV20-1 and TRBJ2-1, with D hard to call. Trimming left V 5 bases short and J 0 bases short, with 20 bases between. From germline, CDR1 is DFQATT and CDR2 SNEGSKA (reference sequence). This CDR3 region has 17 residues. The CDR3 nucleotides read TGCAGTGCTCTTCCGCTTTTGCGGACCGACTCCTACAATGAGCAGTTCTTC. Its protein product is CSALPLLRTDSYNEQFF.

This clonotype was seen a few times. The chain carries TRBV13 and TRBJ1-2; D uncertain. V shed 5 bases and J shed 5 bases, with 15 bases lying between them. Germline lookup yields CDR1 PRHDT and CDR2 FYEKMQ (reference sequence). This CDR3 comprises 14 residues. The chain's CDR3 is CASSKSTPPYGYTF. In nucleotides, the CDR3 is TGTGCCAGCAGCAAATCGACACCCCCTTATGGCTACACCTTC. Combining the CDR3 with reference TRBV13 and TRBJ1-2 gives the whole variable domain AAGVIQSPRHLIKEKRETATLKCYPIPRHDTVYWYQQGPGQDPQFLISFYEKMQSDKGSIPDRFSAQQFSDYHSELNMSSLELGDSALYFCASSKSTPPYGYTFGSGTRLTVV.

The V and J genes are TRBV3-1 and TRBJ2-5; D is unclear. There are 15 residues in the CDR3. Germline lookup yields CDR1 LGHDT and CDR2 YNNKEL (reference sequence). Trimming stripped 6 bases from V and 2 bases from J, with 16 bases between. The CDR3 nucleotides are TGTGCCAGCAGTCGCGGTGTACCCCCACAAGAGACCCAGTACTTC. Protein product: CASSRGVPPQETQYF.

In this sample, this clonotype turned up a few times. The J gene is TRBJ1-6, the V gene TRBV7-8; D unclear. The germline V gene has CDR1 SGHVS and CDR2 FQNEAQ. Trimming took off 0 bases at V and 6 bases at J, with 9 bases between the two ends. The CDR3 covers 15 residues. The CDR3 spells CASSLAHNSNSPLHF. The CDR3 nucleotides read TGTGCCAGCAGCTTAGCGCACAATTCTAATTCACCCCTCCACTTT.

This chain uses TRBV5-1 with TRBJ2-7, with D unresolved. The CDR3 consists of 15 residues. CDR1 and CDR2 (germline): SGHRS, YFSETQ. V gave up 0 bases and J gave up 3 bases, with 13 bases separating them. The CDR3: CASSLGLVPVYEQYF. The CDR3, as DNA: TGCGCCAGCAGCTTGGGTTTAGTTCCGGTCTACGAGCAGTACTTC.

This clonotype has more than one count but fewer than ten. The chain links TRBV12-3 or TRBV12-4 to TRBJ2-1, with TRBD2 matching 15 bases. V gave up 4 bases and J gave up 7 bases; unmatched junction bases: 14. This CDR3 has 19 amino acids. The CDR3 coding sequence is TGTGCCAGCAGTTCACTGGACACCGGACTAGCGGGAGGGCGGAATGAGCAGTTCTTC. Translation: CASSSLDTGLAGGRNEQFF.

V and J are TRBV5-1 and TRBJ2-7, with 7 positions matching TRBD2. CDR3 length equals 17 residues. V lost 0 bases and J lost 1; bases outside the gene matches: 10. The germline CDR1 and CDR2 sequences are SGHRS and YFSETQ. CDR3: CASSLAGAGVLSYEQYF. CDR3 sequence (DNA): TGCGCCAGCAGCTTGGCCGGGGCGGGGGTGTTATCCTACGAGCAGTACTTC.

This clonotype was seen more than once but under ten times. The chain links TRBV5-1 to TRBJ2-7; the D is unclear. The CDR3 contains 14 residues. Germline CDR1 and CDR2: SGHRS and YFSETQ. V was trimmed by 4 bases and J by 0 bases, leaving 11 bases between them. The chain's CDR3 is CASSATSPSYEQYF. The CDR3, as DNA: TGCGCCAGCAGCGCGACATCCCCCTCCTACGAGCAGTACTTC.

This clonotype was seen only a few times. This chain joins TRBV19 and TRBJ2-1, with 7 bases identical to TRBD2. CDR1 is LNHDA and CDR2 is SQIVND in the germline V gene (reference sequence). Trimming removed 6 bases from V and 2 bases from J; junction bases left unmatched: 7. CDR3 length: 15 amino acids. The chain's CDR3 is CASRASGTTYNEQFF. The CDR3 coding sequence is TGTGCCAGTAGGGCTAGCGGAACCACCTACAATGAGCAGTTCTTC.

The CDR3 loop reads CASGRGPGNTIYF. In nucleotides, the CDR3 is TGTGCCAGCGGCCGTGGTCCTGGAAACACCATATATTTT. The chain combines TRBV6-1 with TRBJ1-3; D uncertain. The CDR3 is made up of 13 amino acids. Germline loops: CDR1 MNHNS, CDR2 SASEGT. V was cut by 8 bases and J by 2 bases, with 10 bases left in between.

The rearrangement uses TRBV7-2 and TRBJ2-1; 7 nucleotides align to TRBD1. There are 14 residues in the CDR3. Germline loops: CDR1 SGHTA, CDR2 FQGNSA. The junction had 6 bases not matched to a gene; V was cut back by 1 base and J by 9 bases. The CDR3: CASSLVRGGREQFF. The CDR3 bases are TGTGCCAGCAGCTTAGTAAGAGGGGGCCGTGAGCAGTTCTTC. Full variable domain (remainder filled in from reference TRBV7-2 and TRBJ2-1): GAGVSQSPSNKVTEKGKDVELRCDPISGHTALYWYRQSLGQGLEFLIYFQGNSAPDKSGLPSDRFSAERTGGSVSTLTIQRTQQEDSAVYLCASSLVRGGREQFFGPGTRLTVL.